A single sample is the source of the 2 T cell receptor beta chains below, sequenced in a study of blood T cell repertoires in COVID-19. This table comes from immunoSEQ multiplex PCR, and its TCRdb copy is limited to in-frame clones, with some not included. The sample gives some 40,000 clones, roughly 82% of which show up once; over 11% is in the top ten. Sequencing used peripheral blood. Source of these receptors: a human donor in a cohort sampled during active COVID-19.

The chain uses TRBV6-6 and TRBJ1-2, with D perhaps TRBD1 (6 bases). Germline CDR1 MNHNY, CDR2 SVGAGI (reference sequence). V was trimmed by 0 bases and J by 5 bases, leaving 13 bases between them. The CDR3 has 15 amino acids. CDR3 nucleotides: TGTGCCAGCAGTTACTCACAGGACAGAGGTTATGGCTACACCTTC. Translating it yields CASSYSQDRGYGYTF.

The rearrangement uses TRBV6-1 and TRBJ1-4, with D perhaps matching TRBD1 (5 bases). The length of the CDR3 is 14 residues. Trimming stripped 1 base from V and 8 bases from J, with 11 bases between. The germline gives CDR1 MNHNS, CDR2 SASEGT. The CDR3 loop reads CASSEVTRGEKLFF. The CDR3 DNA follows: TGTGCCAGCAGTGAAGTCACCCGGGGGGAAAAACTGTTTTTT.